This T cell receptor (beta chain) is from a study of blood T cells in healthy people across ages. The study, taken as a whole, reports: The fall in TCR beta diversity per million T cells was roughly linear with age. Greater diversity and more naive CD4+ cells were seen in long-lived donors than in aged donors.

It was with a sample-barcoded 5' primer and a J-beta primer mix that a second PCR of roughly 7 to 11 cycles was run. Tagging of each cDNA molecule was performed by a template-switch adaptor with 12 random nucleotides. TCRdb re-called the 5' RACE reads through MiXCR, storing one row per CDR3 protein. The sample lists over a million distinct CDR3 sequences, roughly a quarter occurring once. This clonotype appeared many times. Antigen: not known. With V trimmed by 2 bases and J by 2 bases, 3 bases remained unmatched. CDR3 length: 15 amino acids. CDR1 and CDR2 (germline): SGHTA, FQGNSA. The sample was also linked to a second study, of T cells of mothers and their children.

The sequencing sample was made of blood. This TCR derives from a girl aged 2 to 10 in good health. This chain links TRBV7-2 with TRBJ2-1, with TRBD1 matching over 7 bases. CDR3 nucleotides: TGTGCCAGCAGCTTACAGGGACAGACCTACAATGAGCAGTTCTTC. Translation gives CASSLQGQTYNEQFF.